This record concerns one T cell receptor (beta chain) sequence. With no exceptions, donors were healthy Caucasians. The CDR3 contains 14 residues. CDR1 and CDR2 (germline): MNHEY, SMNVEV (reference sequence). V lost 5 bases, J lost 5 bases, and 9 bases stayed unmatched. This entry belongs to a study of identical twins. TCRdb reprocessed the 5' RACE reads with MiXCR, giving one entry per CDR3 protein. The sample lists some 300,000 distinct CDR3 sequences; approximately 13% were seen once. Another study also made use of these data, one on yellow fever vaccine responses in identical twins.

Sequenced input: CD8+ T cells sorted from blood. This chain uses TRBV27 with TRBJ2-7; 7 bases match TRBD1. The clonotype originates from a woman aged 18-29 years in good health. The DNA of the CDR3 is TGTGCCAGCAGTCCCCGGGACAGCCCTCACGAGCAGTACTTC. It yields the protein CASSPRDSPHEQYF.